The sequence of this TCR beta chain was determined in a study of beta chain features in type 1 diabetes. Study results and limitations: HLA effects on TCRB rearrangement stayed unresolved here.

The entirety of the isolated RNA underwent reverse transcription, so expressed TCRB transcripts were sequenced. Mean read depth for naive, central memory and regulatory T cell samples was about 3.6 million reads. The protocol was immunoSEQ multiplex PCR, while the TCRdb copy is restricted to in-frame clones and leaves out a portion. Of hundreds of thousands of clones listed, approximately 12% were seen once; the top ten hold 0.017%. Turning to this clone: Its antigen is undetermined.

CDR1 and CDR2 (germline): LNHDA, SQIVND (reference sequence). Trimming at V came to 5 bases and at J to 2 bases, leaving 3 bases not matched to a gene. The CDR3 is made up of 14 amino acids. It was one heparinised blood draw, averaging about 110 mL, that each donor gave. CD45RO/CCR7/CD25/CD127/CD95/CD27 separated CD4+ naive, central memory, regulatory and stem cell-like memory cells by sorting. The sequence came from a man aged 18-30 years in good health. Sequenced input: naive CD4+ T cells from blood. The chain carries TRBV19 and TRBJ1-5; 7 bases agree with TRBD1. CDR3: CASSHDRGNQPQHF. Written as DNA, the CDR3 is TGTGCCAGTAGTCACGACAGGGGCAATCAGCCCCAGCATTTT.